What follows is one TCR beta chain and its context. Its antigen is as yet unknown. When replicate PCRs were run on sorted subsets, they used around 200 ng DNA, about 30,000 T cell genomes. The protocol was immunoSEQ multiplex PCR, while the TCRdb copy is restricted to in-frame clones and leaves out a portion. The sample comprises about 700,000 clones, roughly 70% of which are singletons, and less than 2% rests with the top ten. The data stem from a study of shared clonotypes between healthy human individuals. Study background: The cohort had two women and a few men, ages 18 to 49. Regarding the study as a whole: Specimens sampled were limited to blood, with tissue repertoires likely differing. Non-shared clonotypes had lower generation probabilities than clonotypes shared by all four sorted-subset donors.

This clonotype was obtained from a woman aged 25 to 45 in good health. Sequencing was performed on memory CD4+ T cells sorted from blood. Subset in this sample: CD45RA-negative fraction.

The CDR3 reads CASSPRGIGLAGVNTGELFF. The CDR3 DNA is TGTGCCAGCAGTCCCCGGGGTATCGGACTAGCGGGAGTGAACACCGGGGAGCTGTTTTTT. The chain links TRBV28 to TRBJ2-2; TRBD2 matches at 13 bases. The CDR3 spans 20 residues. Germline-derived CDR1 and CDR2 are MDHEN and SYDVKM. The V and J ends lost 5 bases and 1 base, in that order; junction bases with no gene match: 13.